This entry lists 11 T cell receptor beta chains sequenced from one sample in a study of blood T cell repertoires in COVID-19. Only in-frame clones appear in the TCRdb table, and some are missing; sequencing was by immunoSEQ multiplex PCR. The data contain 30,000 to 35,000 clones, about 87% of them singletons. Sequencing was carried out using peripheral blood. Every receptor here comes from a man in his sixties with active COVID-19.

The J gene is TRBJ2-1, the V gene TRBV27; 7 bases are a match to TRBD1. V was clipped by 7 bases and J by 4 bases; unmatched bases: 13. The CDR3 extends over 16 amino acids. Germline CDR1 and CDR2: MNHEY and SMNVEV (reference sequence). CDR3 residues: CASTNAGTDAYNEQFF. CDR3 nucleotides: TGTGCCAGCACCAACGCCGGGACAGATGCTTACAATGAGCAGTTCTTC.

This clone occurred once. The chain uses TRBV5-4 and TRBJ2-3; 15 bases agree with TRBD2. Looked up from germline, CDR1 is SGHNT and CDR2 is YYREEE (reference sequence). This CDR3 region has 17 residues. Germline trimming cut 4 bases from V and 4 bases from J; bases unmatched to any gene: 7. DNA of the CDR3: TGTGCCAGCAGCCCCGGGACTAGCGGGAGGCCCCCAGATACGCAGTATTTT. Its translation: CASSPGTSGRPPDTQYF. The full variable domain, with the rest looked up from reference TRBV5-4 and TRBJ2-3, is ETGVTQSPTHLIKTRGQQVTLRCSSQSGHNTVSWYQQALGQGPQFIFQYYREEENGRGNFPPRFSGLQFPNYSSELNVNALELDDSALYLCASSPGTSGRPPDTQYFGPGTRLTVL.

The sample holds a few counts of this clone. J is TRBJ2-6 and V is TRBV27; 12 bases align to TRBD1. V was clipped by 7 bases and J by 4 bases; unmatched bases: 8. The length of the CDR3 is 17 residues. CDR1 and CDR2 (germline): MNHEY, SMNVEV (reference sequence). CDR3 nucleotides: TGTGCCAGCAAATGGGGACAGGGGGCAGGAGGGGCCAACGTCCTGACTTTC. Its translation: CASKWGQGAGGANVLTF.

The chain joins TRBV19 to TRBJ2-2, with 8 bases identical to TRBD1. CDR3 length: 15 residues. Germline CDR1 is LNHDA and CDR2 is SQIVND (reference sequence). Trimming cost V 6 bases and J 1 base; bases outside gene matches: 4. CDR3 DNA: TGTGCCAGTAGAAGGACAGGGCAGAACACCGGGGAGCTGTTTTTT. Its protein is CASRRTGQNTGELFF.

The chain employs TRBV5-8 and TRBJ2-7; 7 bases are shared with TRBD2. This CDR3 is built from 16 residues. Trimming at V came to 1 base and at J to 3 bases, leaving 10 bases not matched to a gene. Germline lookup yields CDR1 SGHTS and CDR2 YDEGEE. CDR3 protein: CASSLFGGLINYEQYF. The CDR3 coding sequence is TGTGCCAGCAGCTTGTTCGGGGGACTAATAAACTACGAGCAGTACTTC.

The genes are TRBV7-2 and TRBJ2-7; tentatively, D is TRBD1 (5 bases). The CDR3 is 12 amino acids. With 2 bases removed from V and 6 bases from J, the gap between germline ends came to 8 bases. Germline lookup yields CDR1 SGHTA and CDR2 FQGNSA. In DNA form, the CDR3 reads TGTGCCAGCAGCTTAAAAGGGGTCGAGCAGTACTTC. Translation gives CASSLKGVEQYF. The entire variable domain, with the rest obtained from reference TRBV7-2 and TRBJ2-7, is as follows: GAGVSQSPSNKVTEKGKDVELRCDPISGHTALYWYRQSLGQGLEFLIYFQGNSAPDKSGLPSDRFSAERTGGSVSTLTIQRTQQEDSAVYLCASSLKGVEQYFGPGTRLTVT.

J is TRBJ2-7 and V is TRBV5-4; 7 bases line up with TRBD2. CDR3 length: 15 residues. The V segment lost 0 bases and the J segment 5 bases; nucleotides outside the gene matches: 8. Germline V lookup: CDR1 SGHNT, CDR2 YYREEE (reference sequence). CDR3 sequence: CASSLGAGVAHEQYF. For the CDR3, the DNA is TGTGCCAGCAGCTTGGGGGCGGGAGTGGCCCACGAGCAGTACTTC. Full variable domain (outside the CDR3, taken from reference TRBV5-4 and TRBJ2-7): ETGVTQSPTHLIKTRGQQVTLRCSSQSGHNTVSWYQQALGQGPQFIFQYYREEENGRGNFPPRFSGLQFPNYSSELNVNALELDDSALYLCASSLGAGVAHEQYFGPGTRLTVT.

The chain uses TRBV24-1 and TRBJ2-1, with 10 bases identical to TRBD2. After removal of 4 bases from V and 4 bases from J, the junction contained 6 bases not matched to a gene. Germline V gene lookup returns CDR1 KGHDR and CDR2 SFDVKD. CDR3 length: 16 amino acids. The CDR3 DNA follows: TGTGCCACCAGTGACCCCGTAGCGGGGGGATACAATGAGCAGTTCTTC. It is translated as CATSDPVAGGYNEQFF.

The rearrangement uses TRBV2 and TRBJ2-7; 9 bases agree with TRBD1. The CDR3 runs to 14 residues. The V segment lost 6 bases and the J segment 4 bases; nucleotides outside the gene matches: 7. Per germline, CDR1 SNHLY and CDR2 FYNNEI. The DNA for the CDR3 is TGTGCCAGCAGATTGGACAGGGGACAGTACGAGCAGTACTTC. Amino acids: CASRLDRGQYEQYF.

J is TRBJ1-3 and V is TRBV7-8; D remains unclear. The CDR3 is 12 amino acids. V was pared by 3 bases and J by 4 bases, with 4 bases between. In germline, CDR1 is SGHVS, CDR2 FQNEAQ. The CDR3 reads CASSFSGNTIYF. The CDR3 DNA reads TGTGCCAGCAGCTTTTCAGGAAACACCATATATTTT.

This chain joins TRBV6-5 and TRBJ2-1; D perhaps matches TRBD2 (5 bases). CDR3 length: 13 amino acids. CDR1 and CDR2 (germline): MNHEY, SVGAGI. V dropped 7 bases and J dropped 3 bases, with 10 bases sitting between them. CDR3 sequence: CASTAGIYNEQFF. CDR3 DNA: TGTGCCAGCACGGCCGGGATCTACAATGAGCAGTTCTTC.